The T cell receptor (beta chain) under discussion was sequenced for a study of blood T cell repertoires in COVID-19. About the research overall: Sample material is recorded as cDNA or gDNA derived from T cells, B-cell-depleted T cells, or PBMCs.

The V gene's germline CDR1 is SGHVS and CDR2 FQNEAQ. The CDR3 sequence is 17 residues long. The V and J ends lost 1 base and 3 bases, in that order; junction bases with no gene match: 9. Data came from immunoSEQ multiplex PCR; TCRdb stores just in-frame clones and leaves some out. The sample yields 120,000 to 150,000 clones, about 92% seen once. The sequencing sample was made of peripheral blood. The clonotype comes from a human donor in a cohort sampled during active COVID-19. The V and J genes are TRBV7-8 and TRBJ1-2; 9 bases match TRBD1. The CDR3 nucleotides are TGTGCCAGCAGCTTAGAATGGGACAGGGATACTTACTATGGCTACACCTTC. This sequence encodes CASSLEWDRDTYYGYTF.